This TCR beta chain was retrieved from a study of PD-1 blockade in mismatch repair-deficient tumors. At the level of the study: Patients had 12 mismatch repair-deficient cancer types, all previously treated and progressing. Study-level findings and limits: Rapid post-treatment expansion, then contraction, generally preceding radiologic response, marked tumor-resident clones.

The CDR3 is 15 residues long. Trimming took 7 bases from V and 3 from J; bases not matched to a gene: 11. Germline assignment: CDR1 MNHEY and CDR2 SMNVEV (reference sequence). Sequencing was performed with immunoSEQ multiplex PCR; in TCRdb, only in-frame clones are kept and a portion is missing. Of some 15,000 clones listed, 65% to 90% are singletons. Every patient had mismatch repair deficiency by PCR or immunohistochemistry. Worth noting for this clone: Its target is not known.

The TCR comes from an adult with mismatch repair-deficient cancer. This chain joins TRBV27 and TRBJ1-2; 7 bases map to TRBD1. Sequenced here: PBMCs, sampled around 15 weeks after starting pembrolizumab. In DNA form, the CDR3 reads TGTGCCAGCAAATTCCAGACCGGGACAGACTATGGCTACACCTTC. It is translated as CASKFQTGTDYGYTF.